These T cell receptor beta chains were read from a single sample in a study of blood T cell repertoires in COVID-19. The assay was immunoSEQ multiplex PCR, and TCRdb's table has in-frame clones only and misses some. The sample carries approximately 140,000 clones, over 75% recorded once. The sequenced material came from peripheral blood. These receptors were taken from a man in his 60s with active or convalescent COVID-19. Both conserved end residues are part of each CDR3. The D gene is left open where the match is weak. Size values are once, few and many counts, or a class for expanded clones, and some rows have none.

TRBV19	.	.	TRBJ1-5	CASSTRQYGQHF	TGTGCCAGTAGTACTCGACAGTATGGGCAGCATTTT
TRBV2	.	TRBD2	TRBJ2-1	CASSPRTSGRSGNEQFF	TGTGCCAGCAGTCCAAGGACTAGCGGGAGGTCCGGGAATGAGCAGTTCTTC
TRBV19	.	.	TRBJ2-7	CASSGGLNEQYF	TGTGCCAGTAGTGGAGGCCTGAACGAGCAGTACTTC
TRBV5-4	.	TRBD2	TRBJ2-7	CASSLGFAREGGEQYF	TGTGCCAGCAGTTTGGGGTTTGCGCGGGAGGGCGGCGAGCAGTACTTC
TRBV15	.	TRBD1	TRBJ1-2	CATSRETGVGYTF	TGTGCCACCAGCAGAGAGACAGGGGTGGGCTACACCTTC
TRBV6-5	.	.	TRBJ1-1	CASRTGPHTEAFF	TGTGCCAGCAGGACAGGTCCGCACACTGAAGCTTTCTTT
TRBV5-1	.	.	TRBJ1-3	CASSRGPDGSGNTIYF	TGCGCCAGCAGCAGGGGCCCTGATGGATCTGGAAACACCATATATTTT
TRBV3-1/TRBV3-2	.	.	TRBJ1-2	CASSSQSTLNYGYTF	TGTGCCAGCAGCTCACAGAGCACTCTTAACTATGGCTACACCTTC
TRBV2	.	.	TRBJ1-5	CASSEKGLRWDQPQHF	TGTGCCAGCAGTGAAAAGGGGTTGAGATGGGATCAGCCCCAGCATTTT
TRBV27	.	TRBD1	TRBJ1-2	CASSFISGTGGYTF	TGTGCCAGCAGTTTCATCTCCGGGACAGGAGGCTACACCTTC
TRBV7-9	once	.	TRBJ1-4	CASSPHGQEKLFF	TGTGCCAGCAGCCCTCATGGGCAGGAAAAACTGTTTTTT
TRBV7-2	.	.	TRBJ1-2	CASSFSGDGYTF	TGTGCCAGCAGCTTTTCGGGGGATGGCTACACCTTC
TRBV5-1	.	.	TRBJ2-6	CASSLVRGVGANVLTF	TGCGCCAGCAGCTTGGTTCGAGGAGTTGGGGCCAACGTCCTGACTTTC
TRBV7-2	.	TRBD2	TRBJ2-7	CASSLGGRAYEQYF	TGTGCCAGCAGCTTAGGCGGGAGGGCCTACGAGCAGTACTTC
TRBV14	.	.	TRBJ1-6	CASSPGVGNSPLHF	TGTGCCAGCAGTCCAGGGGTGGGAAATTCACCCCTCCACTTT
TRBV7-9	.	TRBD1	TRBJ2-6	CASSKKGDRGLGSGANVLTF	TGTGCCAGCAGCAAAAAAGGGGACAGGGGGCTCGGCTCTGGGGCCAACGTCCTGACTTTC
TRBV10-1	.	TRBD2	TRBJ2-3	CASRPEGAGKGTQYF	TGCGCCAGCAGACCCGAGGGAGCGGGAAAGGGTACGCAGTATTTT
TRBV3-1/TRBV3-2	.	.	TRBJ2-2	CASSQDRVTGELFF	TGTGCCAGCAGCCAAGATAGAGTCACCGGGGAGCTGTTTTTT
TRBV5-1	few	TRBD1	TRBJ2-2	CASSLVGTGTTGELFF	TGCGCCAGCAGCTTGGTGGGGACAGGGACCACCGGGGAGCTGTTTTTT
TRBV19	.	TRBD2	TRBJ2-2	CASSRGPLAGGGSTGELFF	TGTGCCAGTAGTAGAGGGCCGCTAGCGGGAGGGGGTTCCACCGGGGAGCTGTTTTTT
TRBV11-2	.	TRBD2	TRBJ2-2	CASSSGLAGVYTGELFF	TGTGCCAGCAGCTCCGGACTAGCGGGAGTCTACACCGGGGAGCTGTTTTTT
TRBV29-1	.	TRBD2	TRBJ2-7	CSVLAGGPEQYF	TGCAGCGTTCTTGCGGGAGGGCCGGAGCAGTACTTC
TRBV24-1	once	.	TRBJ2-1	CATSDTDKGSYNEQFF	TGTGCCACCAGTGACACGGACAAGGGCTCCTACAATGAGCAGTTCTTC
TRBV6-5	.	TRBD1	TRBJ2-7	CASSNGQGGYEQYF	TGTGCCAGCAGTAACGGACAGGGGGGCTACGAGCAGTACTTC
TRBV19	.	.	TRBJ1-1	CASSPGPSGARSEAFF	TGTGCCAGTAGTCCCGGCCCCTCAGGGGCGAGATCTGAAGCTTTCTTT
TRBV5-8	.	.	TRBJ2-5	CASSSGTGPQAGETQYF	TGTGCCAGCAGCTCAGGGACAGGCCCTCAAGCGGGGGAGACCCAGTACTTC
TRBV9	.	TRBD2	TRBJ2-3	CASSVSGGPPQDTQYF	TGTGCCAGCAGCGTATCGGGAGGTCCCCCGCAGGATACGCAGTATTTT
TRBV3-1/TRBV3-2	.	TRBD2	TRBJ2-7	CASSQALAGGPYEQYF	TGTGCCAGCAGCCAAGCCCTAGCGGGAGGGCCCTACGAGCAGTACTTC
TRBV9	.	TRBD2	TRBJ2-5	CASSVNSGKETQYF	TGTGCCAGCAGCGTAAATAGCGGGAAAGAGACCCAGTACTTC
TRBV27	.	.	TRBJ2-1	CASSSAGRTYNEQFF	TGTGCCAGCAGTTCGGCAGGGAGGACCTACAATGAGCAGTTCTTC
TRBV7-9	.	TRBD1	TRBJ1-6	CASSSLDRENSPLHF	TGTGCCAGCAGCTCCCTCGACAGGGAGAATTCACCCCTCCACTTT
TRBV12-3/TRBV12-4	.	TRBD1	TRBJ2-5	CASSLHRGETQYF	TGTGCCAGCAGTTTACACAGGGGAGAGACCCAGTACTTC
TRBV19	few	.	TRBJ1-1	CASSIVPPGELFRTEAFF	TGTGCCAGTAGTATTGTTCCTCCAGGTGAATTATTCCGCACTGAAGCTTTCTTT
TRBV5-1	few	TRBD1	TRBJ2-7	CASSRDSQTREQYF	TGCGCCAGCAGCCGGGACAGCCAGACTCGGGAGCAGTACTTC
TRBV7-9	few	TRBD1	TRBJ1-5	CASSLTGDNQPQHF	TGTGCCAGCAGCTTAACAGGGGACAATCAGCCCCAGCATTTT
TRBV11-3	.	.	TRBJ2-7	CASSLEAGGTFHYEQYF	TGTGCCAGCAGCTTAGAGGCGGGCGGGACCTTCCATTACGAGCAGTACTTC
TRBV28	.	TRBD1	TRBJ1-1	CAIEKTGARIMNTEAFF	TGTGCCATCGAGAAGACAGGGGCGAGAATCATGAACACTGAAGCTTTCTTT
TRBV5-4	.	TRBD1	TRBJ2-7	CASSPTGTGDYEQYF	TGTGCCAGCAGTCCGACCGGGACAGGGGACTACGAGCAGTACTTC
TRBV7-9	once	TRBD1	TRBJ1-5	CASSGTGVSQPQHF	TGTGCCAGCAGCGGGACAGGGGTTAGCCAGCCCCAGCATTTT
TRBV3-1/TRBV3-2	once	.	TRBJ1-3	CASSQGRRARDEGNTIYF	TGTGCCAGCAGCCAAGGGAGGAGGGCAAGGGACGAGGGAAACACCATATATTTT
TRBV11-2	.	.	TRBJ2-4	CASARGALAKNIQYF	TGTGCCAGCGCCCGGGGTGCCCTAGCCAAAAACATTCAGTACTTC
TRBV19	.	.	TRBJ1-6	CASSLRGEALGSPLHF	TGTGCCAGTAGTTTGCGGGGGGAAGCGCTCGGTTCACCCCTCCACTTT
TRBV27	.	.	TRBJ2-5	CASSASGGPWETQYF	TGTGCCAGCAGTGCCTCGGGGGGCCCCTGGGAGACCCAGTACTTC
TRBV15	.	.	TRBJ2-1	CATSRGAKRSSYNEQFF	TGTGCCACCAGCAGAGGTGCTAAGCGGAGCTCCTACAATGAGCAGTTCTTC
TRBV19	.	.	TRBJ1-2	CASTPRGVPYGYTF	TGTGCCAGTACCCCTCGGGGGGTCCCCTATGGCTACACCTTC
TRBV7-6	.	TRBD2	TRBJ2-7	CASSLDNSGRLSEQYF	TGTGCCAGCAGCTTAGACAATAGCGGGAGACTCAGCGAGCAGTACTTC
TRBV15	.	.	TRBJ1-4	CATSRDQQPNEKLFF	TGTGCCACCAGCAGAGATCAACAGCCAAATGAAAAACTGTTTTTT
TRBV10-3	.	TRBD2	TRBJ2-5	CAISDSSGNRETQYF	TGTGCCATCAGTGACTCTAGCGGGAACCGAGAGACCCAGTACTTC
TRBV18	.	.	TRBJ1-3	CASSQVQGTAGNTIYF	TGTGCCAGCTCACAAGTACAGGGTACCGCTGGAAACACCATATATTTT
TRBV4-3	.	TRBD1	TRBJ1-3	CASSQDGTGVGNTIYF	TGCGCCAGCAGCCAAGACGGGACAGGGGTCGGAAACACCATATATTTT
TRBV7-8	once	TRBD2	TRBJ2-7	CASSLAFLAGGYEQYF	TGTGCCAGCAGCTTAGCGTTCCTAGCGGGAGGCTACGAGCAGTACTTC
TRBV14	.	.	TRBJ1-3	CASSQRQVLGNTIYF	TGTGCCAGCAGCCAACGACAGGTACTTGGAAACACCATATATTTT
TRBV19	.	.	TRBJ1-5	CASSMPGHYNQPQHF	TGTGCCAGTAGTATGCCCGGACACTACAATCAGCCCCAGCATTTT
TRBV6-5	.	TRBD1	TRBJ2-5	CASSYTWTGRETQYF	TGTGCCAGCAGTTACACTTGGACAGGGCGAGAGACCCAGTACTTC
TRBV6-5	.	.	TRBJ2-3	CASSYPQGSGTDTQYF	TGTGCCAGCAGTTACCCCCAGGGTTCTGGGACAGATACGCAGTATTTT
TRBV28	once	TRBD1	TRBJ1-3	CASSFLGQGAGNTIYF	TGTGCCAGCAGTTTTCTCGGACAGGGGGCTGGAAACACCATATATTTT